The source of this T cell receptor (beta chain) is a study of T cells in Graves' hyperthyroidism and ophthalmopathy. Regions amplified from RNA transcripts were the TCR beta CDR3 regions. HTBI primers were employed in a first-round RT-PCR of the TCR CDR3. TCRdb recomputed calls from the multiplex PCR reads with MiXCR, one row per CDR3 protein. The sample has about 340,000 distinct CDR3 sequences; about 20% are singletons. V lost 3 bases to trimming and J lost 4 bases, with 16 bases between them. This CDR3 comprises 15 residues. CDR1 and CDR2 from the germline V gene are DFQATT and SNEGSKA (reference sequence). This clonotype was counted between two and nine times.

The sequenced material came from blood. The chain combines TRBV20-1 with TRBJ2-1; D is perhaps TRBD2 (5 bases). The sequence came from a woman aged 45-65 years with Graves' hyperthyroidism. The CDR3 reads CSASDPLAQYNEQFF. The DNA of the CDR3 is TGCAGTGCTAGCGATCCCCTAGCACAATACAATGAGCAGTTCTTC.